This TCR beta chain derives from a study of T-cell memory formation after mild COVID-19. General study points: Contracting clones from day 15 to 85 showed balanced CD4/CD8; later expanders favored CD4+.

Regarding this clonotype: Antigen unknown.

This CDR3 contains 15 residues. Germline V gives CDR1 WNHNN, CDR2 SYGVQD (reference sequence). The J segment lost 4 bases and the V segment lost 2 bases, leaving 6 bases of the junction unmatched. In TCRdb, the 5' RACE reads were re-called with MiXCR into one record per CDR3 protein. The sample has around 340,000 distinct CDR3 sequences; roughly 13% are singletons. The TCR was taken from a man between 18 and 29 years old who had mild COVID-19 (a few samples of this study predate the infection). Cell type and time point are not known. The V and J genes are TRBV10-1 and TRBJ2-3; TRBD2 matches at 7 bases. Sequenced material: PBMCs or a T cell subset sorted from them (not recorded which). CDR3 DNA sequence: TGCGCCAGCAGTGAGCGAGCGGGGCGGGCAGATACGCAGTATTTT. Translation gives CASSERAGRADTQYF.